Listed here are 30 T cell receptor beta chains from one sample, sequenced in a study of T cell repertoires in cytomegalovirus infection. TCRdb reprocessed the reads with MiXCR, giving one entry per CDR3 protein. Altogether around 570,000 distinct CDR3 sequences are present, approximately 40% being singletons, with the ten largest covering 48%. Their target antigens are unknown. Sequencing was performed on cultured PBMCs, taken from culture after CMV antigen stimulation. Every receptor here comes from a human donor in good health (CMV status not recorded). Some clones in this sample may be carry-over from other donors' samples.

This clonotype was detected a few times. This chain's CDR3 is CAGFRAPRTEAFF. The CDR3 coding sequence is TGTGCCGGATTCCGGGCCCCGAGGACTGAAGCTTTCTTT. The chain recombines TRBV6-7 with TRBJ1-1; D unresolved. Being an ORF, TRBV6-7 has a function that is uncertain. CDR3 length: 13 amino acids. The V end was cut by 11 bases, the J end by 5 bases, with 18 bases between.

The chain has TRBV7-3 and TRBJ2-3; the D gene is possibly TRBD1 (6 bases). Deletions cut 3 bases from V and 2 bases from J, with 12 bases between. Germline CDR1 and CDR2: SGHTA and FQGTGA. This CDR3 is 15 amino acids long. CDR3 residues: CASSFVGGSTDTQYF. The CDR3 region has the DNA TGTGCCAGCAGCTTCGTAGGGGGATCCACAGATACGCAGTATTTT.

The V gene is TRBV28, the J gene TRBJ1-1; D is undetermined. The V and J ends lost 7 bases and 4 bases respectively, with 19 bases between them. Germline values: CDR1 MDHEN, CDR2 SYDVKM. The CDR3 spans 15 residues. CDR3 nucleotides: TGTGCCAGCACCGCGGGCACTCATTGGGGCACTGAAGCTTTCTTT. This translates into CASTAGTHWGTEAFF.

This rearrangement joins TRBV19 to TRBJ1-2; TRBD1 might be the D (5 bases). Trimming shortened V by 5 bases and J by 8 bases, and 12 bases separated the two germline ends. Looked up from germline, CDR1 is LNHDA and CDR2 is SQIVND (reference sequence). The CDR3 contains 12 residues. CDR3 DNA: TGTGCCAGTAGTGCCCGGGACGTCGGCTACACCTTC. It encodes CASSARDVGYTF.

The V and J genes are TRBV18 and TRBJ2-5; D gene unclear. The CDR3 extends over 14 amino acids. V shed 4 bases and J shed 2 bases, with 11 bases lying between them. The V gene's germline CDR1 is KGHSH and CDR2 LQKENI. The CDR3 bases are TGTGCCAGCTCACGAGCCGGGCCTCAAGAGACCCAGTACTTC. Translated, it gives CASSRAGPQETQYF.

DNA of the CDR3: TGCGCCAGCAGCCTTCGACTAGGAACCTCCTACGAGCAGTACTTC. This translates into CASSLRLGTSYEQYF. V is TRBV4-1 and J is TRBJ2-7; D is perhaps TRBD2 (6 bases). CDR1 and CDR2 from the germline V gene are MGHRA and YSYEKL. The CDR3 is 15 amino acids. The V end lost 4 bases, the J end lost 0 bases, and 13 bases lay between the germline ends.

The V gene is TRBV4-1, the J gene TRBJ2-3; tentative D call: TRBD1 (5 bases). The ends were cut back, 1 base at V and 4 bases at J, with 12 bases in the middle. The CDR3 consists of 15 residues. Germline values: CDR1 MGHRA, CDR2 YSYEKL. Here the CDR3 reads CASSQVVGAADTQYF. The CDR3 bases are TGCGCCAGCAGCCAAGTAGTAGGGGCGGCAGATACGCAGTATTTT.

This clonotype was observed many times. The chain employs TRBV7-6 and TRBJ2-3, with a possible D match to TRBD1 (6 bases). V gave up 5 bases and J gave up 4 bases, with 10 bases separating them. The germline gives CDR1 SGHVS, CDR2 FNYEAQ. This CDR3 is built from 13 residues. CDR3 residues: CASSPQGPDTQYF. As DNA, the CDR3 is TGTGCCAGCAGCCCCCAGGGGCCAGATACGCAGTATTTT.

In its sample, this clonotype was seen a few times. The chain recombines TRBV4-1 with TRBJ2-7, with D perhaps given as TRBD1 or TRBD2 (6 bases each). This CDR3 comprises 16 residues. From germline, CDR1 is MGHRA and CDR2 YSYEKL. The germline V and J ends were trimmed by 0 bases and 1 base, with 13 bases remaining between them. Written as DNA, the CDR3 is TGCGCCAGCAGCCAAGATCGGAGGGGGAGATCCTACGAGCAGTACTTC. Protein sequence: CASSQDRRGRSYEQYF.

The V call is TRBV10-3, the J call TRBJ2-7; D possibly corresponds to TRBD2 (5 bases). Per the germline V gene, CDR1 is ENHRY and CDR2 is SYGVKD. The CDR3 sequence is 14 residues long. V lost 3 bases and J 0 bases, leaving 9 bases between the germline ends. CDR3 bases: TGTGCCATCAGTGATCCGGGGAACTCCTACGAGCAGTACTTC. It yields the protein CAISDPGNSYEQYF.

The rearrangement joins TRBV19 to TRBJ2-5; TRBD2 aligns across 8 bases. Germline V gene data show CDR1 as LNHDA and CDR2 as SQIVND (reference sequence). This CDR3 has 14 amino acids. V lost 6 bases, J lost 1 base, and 4 bases stayed unmatched. The chain's CDR3 is CASRPLAGQETQYF. The CDR3 bases are TGTGCCAGTAGACCGCTAGCGGGCCAAGAGACCCAGTACTTC.

This sequence joins TRBV6-1 and TRBJ1-6; D not certain. Germline values: CDR1 MNHNS, CDR2 SASEGT. The CDR3 runs 15 residues. The V end was cut by 0 bases, the J end by 8 bases, with 11 bases between. The CDR3 DNA follows: TGTGCCAGCAGTGAAGCGGTCGGGCGGTATTCACCCCTCCACTTT. This sequence encodes CASSEAVGRYSPLHF.

This rearrangement joins TRBV7-9 to TRBJ2-1, with a weak D call TRBD1 (5 bases). CDR1 is SEHNR and CDR2 is FQNEAQ in the germline V gene (reference sequence). The CDR3 totals 17 residues. The germline V and J ends were trimmed by 1 base and 4 bases, with 17 bases remaining between them. The CDR3 protein is CASSLGGGLNPYNEQFF. The CDR3 bases are TGTGCCAGCAGCTTAGGGGGCGGTCTCAACCCGTACAATGAGCAGTTCTTC.

The chain couples TRBV20-1 to TRBJ2-7; TRBD1 matches at 7 bases. The J segment lost 1 base and the V segment lost 4 bases, leaving 10 bases of the junction unmatched. Germline CDR1 DFQATT, CDR2 SNEGSKA (reference sequence). There are 15 residues in the CDR3. CDR3: CSATQTGWASYEQYF. In nucleotides, the CDR3 is TGCAGTGCTACCCAGACAGGGTGGGCATCCTACGAGCAGTACTTC.

This clonotype turned up a few times. The chain carries TRBV19 and TRBJ2-2; D may correspond to TRBD1 or TRBD2 (6 bases each). The V end was cut by 3 bases, the J end by 5 bases, with 16 bases between. Germline-derived CDR1 and CDR2 are LNHDA and SQIVND (reference sequence). The CDR3 contains 16 residues. The CDR3 DNA is TGTGCCAGTAGTATGGCCGGGGGCTTAGGGACCGGGGAGCTGTTTTTT. Translated, it gives CASSMAGGLGTGELFF.

This clonotype has more than one count but fewer than ten. This chain connects TRBV5-5 to TRBJ1-4, with a possible D match to TRBD1 (5 bases). CDR3 length: 12 amino acids. CDR1 and CDR2 (germline): SGHKS, YYEKEE (reference sequence). V lost 4 bases, J lost 8 bases, and 9 bases lay in between. CDR3 region: CASSPRDEKLFF. The CDR3 DNA sequence: TGTGCCAGCAGCCCGCGGGACGAAAAACTGTTTTTT.

This clonotype was seen only a few times. The rearrangement uses TRBV20-1 and TRBJ1-3; D gene unclear. This CDR3 comprises 15 residues. Trimming pared 0 bases from V and 3 bases from J, leaving 12 bases between. CDR1 is DFQATT, CDR2 SNEGSKA, per germline (reference sequence). CDR3: CSARDRRIVGNTIYF. CDR3 DNA: TGCAGTGCTAGAGATCGAAGGATTGTTGGAAACACCATATATTTT.

This clonotype was seen only a few times. The rearrangement joins TRBV7-6 to TRBJ2-7; either TRBD1 or TRBD2 may supply D (6 bases each). There are 15 residues in the CDR3. In germline, CDR1 is SGHVS, CDR2 FNYEAQ. Trimming cost V 5 bases and J 0 bases, with 14 bases left between them. The CDR3 is CASSPQGGNSYEQYF. The CDR3 bases are TGTGCCAGCAGCCCTCAAGGGGGGAACTCCTACGAGCAGTACTTC.

The V gene is TRBV6-6, the J gene TRBJ2-7; D is undetermined. Germline V gives CDR1 MNHNY, CDR2 SVGAGI (reference sequence). The CDR3 length is 14 residues. V was shortened by 5 bases and J by 4 bases, with 15 bases between the two germline ends. CDR3 sequence (DNA): TGTGCCAGCAGTGGGGTAGTGGCAGCATACGAGCAGTACTTC. Encoded protein: CASSGVVAAYEQYF.

The chain recombines TRBV12-3 or TRBV12-4 with TRBJ2-5; 7 nucleotides line up with TRBD1. CDR3 size: 16 residues. V dropped 5 bases and J dropped 5; count of bases not matched to a gene: 14. The CDR3 protein is CASSIRGFGTRETQYF. The CDR3 DNA sequence: TGTGCCAGCAGTATCAGGGGGTTCGGCACCAGGGAGACCCAGTACTTC.

This sequence joins TRBV5-4 and TRBJ2-3; D may be TRBD2 (5 bases). Trimming stripped 9 bases from V and 4 bases from J, with 18 bases between. CDR1 is SGHNT and CDR2 is YYREEE in the germline V gene (reference sequence). The CDR3 runs 14 residues. This CDR3 is CAIVFGEPADTQYF. DNA for the CDR3: TGTGCCATCGTCTTTGGGGAGCCCGCAGATACGCAGTATTTT.

V usage is TRBV20-1 and J usage is TRBJ1-2; no definite D call. The CDR3 totals 14 residues. Germline V gene sequence: CDR1 DFQATT, CDR2 SNEGSKA (reference sequence). Trimming removed 6 bases from V and 4 bases from J, with 18 bases in between. The CDR3 reads CSAANRRQTYGYTF. CDR3 nucleotide sequence: TGCAGTGCCGCAAACCGTCGGCAGACCTATGGCTACACCTTC.

The chain joins TRBV7-2 to TRBJ2-7; TRBD2 is a possible D gene (6 bases). The CDR3 runs 19 residues. Trimming left V 5 bases short and J 3 bases short, with 29 bases between. CDR1 SGHTA and CDR2 FQGNSA come from the germline V gene. DNA of the CDR3: TGTGCCAGCAGCACTGTGGGGACTCCCAGTCTGGGTTTAAACTACGAGCAGTACTTC. Its protein is CASSTVGTPSLGLNYEQYF.

This clonotype appeared many times. The V call is TRBV7-2, the J call TRBJ2-4, with TRBD2 as a possible D gene (6 bases). Trimming shortened V by 6 bases and J by 5 bases, and 11 bases separated the two germline ends. The CDR3 is made up of 13 amino acids. Germline CDR1 SGHTA, CDR2 FQGNSA. The CDR3 sequence: CASSFSGENIQYF. CDR3 in DNA: TGTGCCAGCAGTTTTAGCGGAGAAAACATTCAGTACTTC.

J is TRBJ1-1 and V is TRBV6-1, with 7 bases fitting TRBD1. The CDR3 spans 13 residues. Germline CDR1 is MNHNS and CDR2 is SASEGT. V trimming: 8 bases; J trimming: 1 base; junction bases outside the gene matches: 4. The chain's CDR3 is CASARGRNTEAFF. In nucleotides, the CDR3 is TGTGCCAGCGCCAGGGGGAGGAACACTGAAGCTTTCTTT.

This clonotype has more than one count but fewer than ten. V gene TRBV7-9 combines with J gene TRBJ2-5; D is possibly TRBD2 (6 bases). This CDR3 region has 15 residues. Between the trimmed V and J ends, which lost 5 bases and 5 bases, there was a span of 18 bases. CDR1 and CDR2 (germline): SEHNR, FQNEAQ (reference sequence). The CDR3 nucleotides are TGTGCCAGCAGCCCGCCCGCGGACTATTTTGAGACCCAGTACTTC. It yields the protein CASSPPADYFETQYF.

The CDR3 loop is CATTGTQGYNEQFF. DNA of the CDR3: TGTGCCACTACCGGGACCCAGGGCTACAATGAGCAGTTCTTC. V gene TRBV10-3 combines with J gene TRBJ2-1; D is possibly TRBD1 or TRBD2 (5 bases each). From germline, CDR1 is ENHRY and CDR2 SYGVKD. The length of the CDR3 is 14 residues. V was shortened by 10 bases and J by 3 bases, with 16 bases between the two germline ends.

The V call is TRBV7-8, the J call TRBJ2-7; 9 positions agree with TRBD1. In germline, CDR1 is SGHVS, CDR2 FQNEAQ. V lost 5 bases and J lost 3; bases outside the gene matches: 8. The CDR3 sequence is 15 residues long. Written as DNA, the CDR3 is TGTGCCAGCAGCCCGGGACAGGGTCTCAACTACGAGCAGTACTTC. Protein sequence: CASSPGQGLNYEQYF.

This clonotype has only one observation. The V call is TRBV20-1, the J call TRBJ1-5; no definite D call. The CDR3 sequence is 11 residues long. CDR1 and CDR2 (germline): DFQATT, SNEGSKA (reference sequence). Between the trimmed V and J ends, which lost 4 bases and 9 bases, there was a span of 10 bases. Here the CDR3 DNA reads TGCAGTGCTATGCGATCGGGGCCCCAGCATTTT. This codes for CSAMRSGPQHF.

This chain links TRBV7-2 with TRBJ2-7; 13 bases are a match to TRBD2. The CDR3 extends over 15 amino acids. The V gene's germline CDR1 is SGHTA and CDR2 FQGNSA. The V segment lost 4 bases and the J segment 1 base; nucleotides outside the gene matches: 1. The CDR3 coding sequence is TGTGCCAGCAGCTCGGGACTAGCGGGGTCCTACGAGCAGTACGTC. It yields the protein CASSSGLAGSYEQYV.